Described below is a single TCR beta chain sequence and its context. Its antigen is unknown. The data were obtained in a study of PD-1 blockade in classical Hodgkin lymphoma. Across the whole study: Nivolumab 3 mg/kg was given intravenously every 2 weeks.

Produced via immunoSEQ multiplex PCR; TCRdb's table is partial and in-frame only. The data hold 13,000 to 15,000 clones, with 83% observed a single time. Whole-study findings and limits: The study found complete responders had baseline diversity similar to newly diagnosed patients. By C4D1, diversity of CD4+ TCRs had risen significantly, whereas that of CD8+ TCRs had not.

Per germline, CDR1 LNHNV and CDR2 YYDKDF (reference sequence). V lost 4 bases to trimming and J lost 4 bases; unmatched junction nucleotides: 7. The CDR3 extends over 15 amino acids. Relapses following autologous stem cell transplantation were seen in all patients, with brentuximab vedotin exposure varying. The source of this sequence is a human donor with classical Hodgkin lymphoma. The V call is TRBV15, the J call TRBJ1-2; 9 bases are a match to TRBD1. The material sequenced was peripheral blood mononuclear cells (PBMCs), taken at baseline. The CDR3 coding sequence is TGTGCCACCAGCAATTGGGACAGGGAAGGCTATGGCTACACCTTC. Translating it yields CATSNWDREGYGYTF.